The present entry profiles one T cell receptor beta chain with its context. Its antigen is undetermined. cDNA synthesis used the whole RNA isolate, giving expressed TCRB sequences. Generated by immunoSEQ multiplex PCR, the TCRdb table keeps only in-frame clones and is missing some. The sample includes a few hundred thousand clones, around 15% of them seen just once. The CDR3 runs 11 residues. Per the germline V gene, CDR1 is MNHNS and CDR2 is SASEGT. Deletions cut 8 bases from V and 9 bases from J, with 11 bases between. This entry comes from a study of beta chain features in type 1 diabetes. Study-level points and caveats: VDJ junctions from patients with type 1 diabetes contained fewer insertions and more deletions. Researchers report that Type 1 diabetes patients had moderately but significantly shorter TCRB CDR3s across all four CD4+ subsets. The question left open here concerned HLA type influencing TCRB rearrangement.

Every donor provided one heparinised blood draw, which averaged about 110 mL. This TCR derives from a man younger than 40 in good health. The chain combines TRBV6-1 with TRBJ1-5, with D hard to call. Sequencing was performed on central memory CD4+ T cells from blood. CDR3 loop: CASVQSGPQHF. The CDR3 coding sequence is TGTGCCAGCGTACAGTCGGGGCCCCAGCATTTT.